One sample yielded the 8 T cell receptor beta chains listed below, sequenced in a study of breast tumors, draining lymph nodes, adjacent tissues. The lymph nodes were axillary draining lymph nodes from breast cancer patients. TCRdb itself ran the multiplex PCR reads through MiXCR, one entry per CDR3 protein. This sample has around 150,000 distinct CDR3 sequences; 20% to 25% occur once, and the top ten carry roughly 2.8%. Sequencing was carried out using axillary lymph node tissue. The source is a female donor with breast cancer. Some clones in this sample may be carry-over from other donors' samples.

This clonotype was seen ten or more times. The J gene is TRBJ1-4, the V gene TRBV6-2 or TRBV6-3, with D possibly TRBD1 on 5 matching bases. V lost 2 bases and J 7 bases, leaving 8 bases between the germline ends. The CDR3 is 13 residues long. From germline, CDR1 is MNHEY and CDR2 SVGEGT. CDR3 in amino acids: CASSYGAAEKLFF. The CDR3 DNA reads TGTGCCAGCAGTTACGGGGCTGCTGAAAAACTGTTTTTT.

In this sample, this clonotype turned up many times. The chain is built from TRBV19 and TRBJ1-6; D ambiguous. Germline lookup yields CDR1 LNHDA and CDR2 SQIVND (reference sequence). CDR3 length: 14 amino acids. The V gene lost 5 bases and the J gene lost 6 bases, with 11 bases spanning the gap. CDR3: CASSASGANSPLHF. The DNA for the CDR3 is TGTGCCAGTAGTGCCTCTGGTGCTAATTCACCCCTCCACTTT.

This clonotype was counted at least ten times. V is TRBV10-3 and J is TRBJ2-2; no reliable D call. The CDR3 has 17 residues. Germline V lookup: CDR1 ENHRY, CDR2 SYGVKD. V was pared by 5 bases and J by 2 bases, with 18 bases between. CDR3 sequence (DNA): TGTGCCATCAGTATTGGCCCTCCCGGAACCAACACCGGGGAGCTGTTTTTT. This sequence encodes CAISIGPPGTNTGELFF.

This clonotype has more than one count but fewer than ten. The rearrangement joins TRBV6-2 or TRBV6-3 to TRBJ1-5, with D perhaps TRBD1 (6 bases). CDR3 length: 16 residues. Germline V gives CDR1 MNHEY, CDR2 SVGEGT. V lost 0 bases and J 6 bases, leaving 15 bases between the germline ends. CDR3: CASSYSMGRGGQPQHF. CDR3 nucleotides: TGTGCCAGCAGTTACTCGATGGGCAGGGGAGGTCAGCCCCAGCATTTT.

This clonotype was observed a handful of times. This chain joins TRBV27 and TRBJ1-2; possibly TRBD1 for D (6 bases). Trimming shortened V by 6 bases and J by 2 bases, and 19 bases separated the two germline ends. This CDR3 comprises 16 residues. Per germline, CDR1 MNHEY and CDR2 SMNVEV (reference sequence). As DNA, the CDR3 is TGTGCCAGCAGGGATCTTTCGACAGGTGGGAACTATGGCTACACCTTC. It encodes CASRDLSTGGNYGYTF.

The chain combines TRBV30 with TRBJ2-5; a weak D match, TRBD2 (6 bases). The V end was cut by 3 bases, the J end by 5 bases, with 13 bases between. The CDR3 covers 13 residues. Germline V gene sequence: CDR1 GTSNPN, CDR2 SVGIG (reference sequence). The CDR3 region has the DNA TGTGCCTGGAGCTGGAGGGCCCGTGAGACCCAGTACTTC. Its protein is CAWSWRARETQYF.

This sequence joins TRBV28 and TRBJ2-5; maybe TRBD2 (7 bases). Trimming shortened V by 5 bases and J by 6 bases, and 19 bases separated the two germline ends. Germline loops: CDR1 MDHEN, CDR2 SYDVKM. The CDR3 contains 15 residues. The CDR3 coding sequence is TGTGCCAGCAGTGGGGGTGGAGCGGGACAAAAGACCCAGTACTTC. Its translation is CASSGGGAGQKTQYF. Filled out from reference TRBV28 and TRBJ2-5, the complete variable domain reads DVKVTQSSRYLVKRTGEKVFLECVQDMDHENMFWYRQDPGLGLRLIYFSYDVKMKEKGDIPEGYSVSREKKERFSLILESASTNQTSMYLCASSGGGAGQKTQYFGPGTRLLVL.

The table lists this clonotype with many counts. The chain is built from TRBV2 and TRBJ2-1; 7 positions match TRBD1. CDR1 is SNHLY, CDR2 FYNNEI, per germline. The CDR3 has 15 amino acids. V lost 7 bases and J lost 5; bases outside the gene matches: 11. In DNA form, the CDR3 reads TGTGCCAGCACCATGTTCGACAGGGCGGACAATGAGCAGTTCTTC. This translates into CASTMFDRADNEQFF.